The clone carrying this T cell receptor (beta chain) was seen only once. Those enrolled, adults aged roughly 18 to 95 years, came from 24 US areas. CDR1 LNHDA and CDR2 SQIVND come from the germline V gene (reference sequence). Trimming cost V 1 base and J 0 bases; bases outside gene matches: 8. The CDR3 covers 17 residues. This record comes from a study of blood T cell repertoires in COVID-19. Study-wide background: T cells, B-cell-depleted T cells, or PBMCs provided the cDNA or gDNA that served as material.

Here immunoSEQ multiplex PCR was the method, and the copy in TCRdb shows in-frame clones only, minus some. Of around 170,000 clones listed, roughly 88% are singletons. This TCR came from a woman in her 30s who had recovered from COVID-19. The sequenced material came from PBMCs or T cells enriched from blood (not recorded which). The gene calls are TRBV19 and TRBJ1-2, with 7 bases aligning to TRBD1. CDR3 amino acids: CASSIVPWDSSNYGYTF. The CDR3 region has the DNA TGTGCCAGTAGTATAGTCCCTTGGGACAGCTCTAACTATGGCTACACCTTC. The full variable domain, rest sourced from reference TRBV19 and TRBJ1-2, is DGGITQSPKYLFRKEGQNVTLSCEQNLNHDAMYWYRQDPGQGLRLIYYSQIVNDFQKGDIAEGYSVSREKKESFPLTVTSAQKNPTAFYLCASSIVPWDSSNYGYTFGSGTRLTVV.